This is a list of T cell receptor beta chains from one sample in a study of cytomegalovirus exposure and HLA in healthy donors. Using immunoSEQ multiplex PCR, the repertoire was profiled, and TCRdb retains in-frame clones only, with some absent. Among approximately 190,000 clones listed, approximately 78% were seen once. Sequenced material: PBMCs. Receptors were obtained from a woman between 18 and 29 years old in good health and CMV-seronegative. The CDR3 runs from the conserved cysteine through the conserved F or W. Each record gives: V gene, J gene, clone size, D gene, CDR3 DNA, CDR3 protein. A D gene is named only where the DNA matches it firmly. Size values are once, few and many counts, or a class for expanded clones, and some rows have none.

TRBV19,TRBJ1-5,once,.,TGTGCCAGTACAGCAGGGTACAATCAGCCCCAGCATTTT,CASTAGYNQPQHF
TRBV30,TRBJ1-1,.,.,TGTGCCTGGAGTGTAAGCCCGATGAACACTGAAGCTTTCTTT,CAWSVSPMNTEAFF
TRBV28,TRBJ2-1,.,.,TGTGCCAGCAGTTTGGACTCTTCCTACAATGAGCAGTTCTTC,CASSLDSSYNEQFF
TRBV6-6,TRBJ1-5,.,TRBD1,TGTGCCAGCAGGGACAGGGACGCGGGCTATCAGCCCCAGCATTTT,CASRDRDAGYQPQHF
TRBV7-2,TRBJ2-2,.,TRBD2,TGTGCCAGCAGCCCCGATGGGGGAGGGGTCACCGGGGAGCTGTTTTTT,CASSPDGGGVTGELFF
TRBV7-9,TRBJ2-4,.,.,TGTGCCAGCAGCCCTAAAGGGGTAGCCAAAAACATTCAGTACTTC,CASSPKGVAKNIQYF
TRBV19,TRBJ2-1,.,TRBD1,TGTGCCAGTAGTATGCCGACAGGGTCGAGCTCCTACAATGAGCAGTTCTTC,CASSMPTGSSSYNEQFF
TRBV27,TRBJ1-5,.,.,TGTGCCAGCAGTTTGGGACAAACCAATCAGCCCCAGCATTTT,CASSLGQTNQPQHF
TRBV7-9,TRBJ2-1,.,TRBD1,TGTGCCAGCAGCTTACCGACAGGGGGCAATGAGCAGTTCTTC,CASSLPTGGNEQFF
TRBV19,TRBJ1-5,.,TRBD1,TGTGCCAGTAGTCCAACAGGGGCTCAGCCCCAGCATTTT,CASSPTGAQPQHF
TRBV5-1,TRBJ2-5,once,.,TGCGCCAGCAGCTTGGCCGGAGGGGCTTATGAAGAGACCCAGTACTTC,CASSLAGGAYEETQYF
TRBV18,TRBJ2-1,.,TRBD2,TGTGCCAGCTCTATCGGGAGGGACAATGAGCAGTTCTTC,CASSIGRDNEQFF
TRBV18,TRBJ2-7,.,.,TGTGCCAGCTCACTAGGGGACTCCCAGTACGAGCAGTACTTC,CASSLGDSQYEQYF
TRBV6-5,TRBJ1-4,.,.,TGTGCCAGCAGTTACTCTTTGGGCGGGGCTAATGAAAAACTGTTTTTT,CASSYSLGGANEKLFF
TRBV6-5,TRBJ2-1,.,.,TGTGCCAGCGGGTCTTTTGGGGGGAACTACAATGAGCAGTTCTTC,CASGSFGGNYNEQFF
TRBV6-5,TRBJ1-5,once,.,TGTGCCAGCAGTTACTCGAGTGCGGATCAGCCCCAGCATTTT,CASSYSSADQPQHF
TRBV6-6,TRBJ1-1,.,.,TGTGCCAGCACCTCCCCGGGTCGGAACACTGAAGCTTTCTTT,CASTSPGRNTEAFF
TRBV6-1,TRBJ1-1,few,.,TGTGCCAGCAGCCCAGATAGGGGGAACACTGAAGCTTTCTTT,CASSPDRGNTEAFF
TRBV19,TRBJ1-5,.,.,TGTGCCAGTAGTCCAGGGGTTTTCGGCAATCAGCCCCAGCATTTT,CASSPGVFGNQPQHF
TRBV5-6,TRBJ1-2,.,.,TGTGCCAGCAGCTTGGAGGACAGCACTAACTATGGCTACACCTTC,CASSLEDSTNYGYTF
TRBV19,TRBJ2-1,.,.,TGTGCCAGTAGTATTGAGGACTACTTGTCCGGCTACAATGAGCAGTTCTTC,CASSIEDYLSGYNEQFF
TRBV18,TRBJ2-5,.,TRBD2,TGTGCCAGCTCACCCCGGGGGGGGTCCCAAGAGACCCAGTACTTC,CASSPRGGSQETQYF
TRBV11-3,TRBJ2-1,few,TRBD1,TGTGCCAGCAGCTTTCAAGGGGACAGCGCCTCCTACAATGAGCAGTTCTTC,CASSFQGDSASYNEQFF
TRBV19,TRBJ2-1,once,.,TGTGCCAGTAGTATCAGGCGGGGTAATGAGCAGTTCTTC,CASSIRRGNEQFF
TRBV28,TRBJ2-4,.,.,TGTGCCAGCAGAGCTACAGGGACGGACTTAGCCAAAAACATTCAGTACTTC,CASRATGTDLAKNIQYF
TRBV19,TRBJ1-5,.,TRBD1,TGTGCCAGTAGTAGAACAGGGGATAGCAATCAGCCCCAGCATTTT,CASSRTGDSNQPQHF
TRBV18,TRBJ2-7,.,.,TGTGCCAGCTCACCCGGACAGACCGAGTACGAGCAGTACTTC,CASSPGQTEYEQYF
TRBV19,TRBJ1-4,.,.,TGTGCCAGTAGTATCTCGGTCGCAACTAATGAAAAACTGTTTTTT,CASSISVATNEKLFF
TRBV2,TRBJ2-3,.,.,TGTGCCAGATGGAGCGAGTACACAGATACGCAGTATTTT,CARWSEYTDTQYF